These 12 T cell receptor beta chains originate from one sample sequenced in a study of T cells in Graves' hyperthyroidism and ophthalmopathy. Using RNA transcripts as the source, TCR beta CDR3 regions were amplified. A set of HTBI primers served as the primers for a first-round RT-PCR of the TCR CDR3. TCRdb itself ran the multiplex PCR reads through MiXCR, one entry per CDR3 protein. The table lists about 200,000 distinct CDR3 sequences, roughly 17% of them singletons. The specimen sequenced was blood. The origin of the receptors is a man aged 50 to 60 with Graves' hyperthyroidism.

V is TRBV19 and J is TRBJ2-1, with no clear D. The CDR3 is 16 residues long. Germline assignment: CDR1 LNHDA and CDR2 SQIVND (reference sequence). Trimming pared 1 base from V and 5 bases from J, leaving 15 bases between. The chain's CDR3 is CASSIGAEKVDNEQFF. The CDR3 nucleotides are TGTGCCAGTAGTATAGGTGCTGAAAAGGTGGACAATGAGCAGTTCTTC.

This clonotype was detected many times. The chain has TRBV28 and TRBJ2-7; 7 bases line up with TRBD1. CDR3 length equals 12 residues. With 6 bases clipped from V and 4 bases from J, the junction kept 3 bases outside the gene matches. Germline CDR1 is MDHEN and CDR2 is SYDVKM. The CDR3 DNA sequence: TGTGCCAGCAGCATGGGACAGTACGAGCAGTACTTC. Its translation: CASSMGQYEQYF.

This clonotype was seen repeatedly, ten times or more. The rearrangement uses TRBV11-3 and TRBJ2-2; D is uncertain. Trimming removed 0 bases at V and 4 bases at J, with 6 bases between. Germline CDR1 reads SGHNT; CDR2 reads YENEEA. CDR3 length: 14 residues. CDR3: CASSLELGTGELFF. CDR3 sequence (DNA): TGTGCCAGCAGCTTAGAACTGGGCACCGGGGAGCTGTTTTTT.

This clonotype was counted a few times. The V call is TRBV6-5, the J call TRBJ2-3; 11 bases are shared with TRBD2. Losses at the gene ends were 2 bases for V and 4 bases for J; bases not matched to a gene: 5. The CDR3 extends over 16 amino acids. CDR1 and CDR2 from the germline V gene are MNHEY and SVGAGI. The CDR3, as DNA: TGTGCCAGCAGTTACCCCGGGACTAGCGGCCCAGATACGCAGTATTTT. Encoded protein: CASSYPGTSGPDTQYF.

There are a few counts of this clonotype. The chain couples TRBV11-2 to TRBJ1-2; D gene uncertain. CDR3 size: 12 residues. Trimming took 4 bases from V and 8 from J, leaving 11 bases between them. Germline V lookup: CDR1 SGHAT, CDR2 FQNNGV. CDR3 DNA sequence: TGTGCCAGCAGCTCCGTACCGGGGGGCTACACCTTC. This codes for CASSSVPGGYTF.

The chain is built from TRBV12-3 or TRBV12-4 and TRBJ1-5; no reliable D call. The V and J ends lost 5 bases and 1 base respectively, with 9 bases between them. This CDR3 is 14 amino acids long. The CDR3 coding sequence is TGTGCCAGCAGTAACTACATGAGCAATCAGCCCCAGCATTTT. Translated: CASSNYMSNQPQHF.

This clonotype has ten or more counts. V usage is TRBV20-1 and J usage is TRBJ2-1; 7 bases are shared with TRBD2. V trimming: 0 bases; J trimming: 7 bases; junction bases outside the gene matches: 15. The CDR3 sequence is 17 residues long. The V gene's germline CDR1 is DFQATT and CDR2 SNEGSKA (reference sequence). CDR3 loop: CSARDLPEGGPGNEQFF. The CDR3 region has the DNA TGCAGTGCTAGAGATCTCCCTGAGGGAGGGCCCGGGAATGAGCAGTTCTTC.

Many counts were recorded for this clonotype. J is TRBJ1-2 and V is TRBV3-1; D not resolved. The CDR3 spans 15 residues. Trimming cost V 0 bases and J 2 bases, with 10 bases left between them. Germline V lookup: CDR1 LGHDT, CDR2 YNNKEL (reference sequence). The CDR3 here is CASSQEAGWNYGYTF. DNA of the CDR3: TGTGCCAGCAGCCAAGAAGCGGGATGGAACTATGGCTACACCTTC.

In this sample, this clonotype turned up once. The chain carries TRBV7-2 and TRBJ2-7, with D perhaps assigned TRBD1 or TRBD2 (5 bases each). The V gene lost 3 bases and the J gene lost 9 bases, with 21 bases spanning the gap. Germline-derived CDR1 and CDR2 are SGHTA and FQGNSA. The CDR3 has 15 residues. CDR3 residues: CASSFRSGSVSGQYF. CDR3 DNA: TGTGCCAGCAGCTTCCGGTCAGGGTCTGTGAGCGGGCAGTACTTC.

This chain joins TRBV19 and TRBJ2-1; 12 positions agree with TRBD2. Looked up from germline, CDR1 is LNHDA and CDR2 is SQIVND (reference sequence). This CDR3 has 14 residues. V was pared by 6 bases and J by 11 bases, with 8 bases of the junction left unmatched. The CDR3 spells CASRLAGGESKQFF. As DNA, the CDR3 is TGTGCCAGTAGGCTAGCGGGAGGGGAAAGTAAGCAGTTCTTC.

This clonotype was seen ten or more times. The chain couples TRBV5-1 to TRBJ2-3, with TRBD2 as a possible D gene (6 bases). Germline V gene sequence: CDR1 SGHRS, CDR2 YFSETQ. CDR3 length: 13 residues. V gave up 4 bases and J gave up 2 bases, with 8 bases separating them. DNA of the CDR3: TGCGCCAGCAGCGGCGGGATCACAGATACGCAGTATTTT. This encodes CASSGGITDTQYF.

This clonotype was seen many times. The chain uses TRBV2 and TRBJ2-5; TRBD1 or TRBD2 may be the D gene (5 bases each). Germline values: CDR1 SNHLY, CDR2 FYNNEI. Trimming removed 6 bases at V and 4 bases at J, with 9 bases between. This CDR3 has 12 amino acids. The CDR3, as DNA: TGTGCCAGCAGAGGGACGGCAGAGACCCAGTACTTC. Encoded protein: CASRGTAETQYF.